Below, 5 T cell receptor beta chains from the same sample are listed, as sequenced in a study of control samples from healthy donors and cancer patients (dated by TCRdb to between 2020 and 2021). Library construction relied on the immunoSEQ multiplex PCR assay. TCRdb took this table from immuneACCESS and kept in-frame rearrangements with V and J called. Such tables lack part of the clones; where checked against another copy, unresolved V genes explain under half of the gap, and the rest is unexplained. For this sample the table gives more than 120,000 clones, of which about nine tenths were detected only once. The ten most abundant clones make up approximately 3.2% of the sample. The source material was blood. These receptors were collected from a young man in good health.

The chain links TRBV28 to TRBJ1-2; maybe TRBD1 (5 bases). V lost 7 bases to trimming and J lost 5 bases, with 11 bases between them. Germline-derived CDR1 and CDR2 are MDHEN and SYDVKM. This CDR3 has 12 residues. For the CDR3, the DNA is TGTGCCAGCAACTACGGGGGGTATGGCTACACCTTC. It translates to CASNYGGYGYTF.

The sample holds one count of this clone. This chain joins TRBV10-2 and TRBJ1-6; a weak D match, TRBD1 (5 bases). The CDR3 extends over 15 amino acids. Germline V gives CDR1 WSHSY, CDR2 SAAADI. Trimming left V 6 bases short and J 1 base short, with 10 bases between. CDR3 sequence reads: CASRKGTSYNSPLHF. CDR3 in DNA: TGCGCCAGCAGGAAAGGGACGTCCTATAATTCACCCCTCCACTTT.

This clone was observed a single time. The gene calls are TRBV11-2 and TRBJ2-7; 7 positions match TRBD2. V gave up 0 bases and J gave up 3 bases; unmatched junction bases: 5. Germline assignment: CDR1 SGHAT and CDR2 FQNNGV. The CDR3 covers 15 residues. The CDR3 region is CASSLDRGGDYEQYF. CDR3 in DNA: TGTGCCAGCAGCTTAGATCGGGGAGGGGACTACGAGCAGTACTTC.

The genes are TRBV5-5 and TRBJ2-1, with D unclear. The ends were cut back, 2 bases at V and 8 bases at J, with 8 bases in the middle. The germline gives CDR1 SGHKS, CDR2 YYEKEE (reference sequence). The CDR3 is 12 amino acids. The CDR3 spells CASSFLGDEQFF. For the CDR3, the DNA is TGTGCCAGCAGCTTCTTAGGTGATGAGCAGTTCTTC.

The chain employs TRBV25-1 and TRBJ1-2; weak D call: TRBD1 (5 bases). Between the trimmed V and J ends, which lost 6 bases and 5 bases, there was a span of 10 bases. CDR1 and CDR2 (germline): MGHDK, SYGVNS. The CDR3 consists of 12 residues. CDR3 sequence reads: CASRSGPYGYTF. Here the CDR3 DNA reads TGTGCCAGCAGATCGGGACCATATGGCTACACCTTC.